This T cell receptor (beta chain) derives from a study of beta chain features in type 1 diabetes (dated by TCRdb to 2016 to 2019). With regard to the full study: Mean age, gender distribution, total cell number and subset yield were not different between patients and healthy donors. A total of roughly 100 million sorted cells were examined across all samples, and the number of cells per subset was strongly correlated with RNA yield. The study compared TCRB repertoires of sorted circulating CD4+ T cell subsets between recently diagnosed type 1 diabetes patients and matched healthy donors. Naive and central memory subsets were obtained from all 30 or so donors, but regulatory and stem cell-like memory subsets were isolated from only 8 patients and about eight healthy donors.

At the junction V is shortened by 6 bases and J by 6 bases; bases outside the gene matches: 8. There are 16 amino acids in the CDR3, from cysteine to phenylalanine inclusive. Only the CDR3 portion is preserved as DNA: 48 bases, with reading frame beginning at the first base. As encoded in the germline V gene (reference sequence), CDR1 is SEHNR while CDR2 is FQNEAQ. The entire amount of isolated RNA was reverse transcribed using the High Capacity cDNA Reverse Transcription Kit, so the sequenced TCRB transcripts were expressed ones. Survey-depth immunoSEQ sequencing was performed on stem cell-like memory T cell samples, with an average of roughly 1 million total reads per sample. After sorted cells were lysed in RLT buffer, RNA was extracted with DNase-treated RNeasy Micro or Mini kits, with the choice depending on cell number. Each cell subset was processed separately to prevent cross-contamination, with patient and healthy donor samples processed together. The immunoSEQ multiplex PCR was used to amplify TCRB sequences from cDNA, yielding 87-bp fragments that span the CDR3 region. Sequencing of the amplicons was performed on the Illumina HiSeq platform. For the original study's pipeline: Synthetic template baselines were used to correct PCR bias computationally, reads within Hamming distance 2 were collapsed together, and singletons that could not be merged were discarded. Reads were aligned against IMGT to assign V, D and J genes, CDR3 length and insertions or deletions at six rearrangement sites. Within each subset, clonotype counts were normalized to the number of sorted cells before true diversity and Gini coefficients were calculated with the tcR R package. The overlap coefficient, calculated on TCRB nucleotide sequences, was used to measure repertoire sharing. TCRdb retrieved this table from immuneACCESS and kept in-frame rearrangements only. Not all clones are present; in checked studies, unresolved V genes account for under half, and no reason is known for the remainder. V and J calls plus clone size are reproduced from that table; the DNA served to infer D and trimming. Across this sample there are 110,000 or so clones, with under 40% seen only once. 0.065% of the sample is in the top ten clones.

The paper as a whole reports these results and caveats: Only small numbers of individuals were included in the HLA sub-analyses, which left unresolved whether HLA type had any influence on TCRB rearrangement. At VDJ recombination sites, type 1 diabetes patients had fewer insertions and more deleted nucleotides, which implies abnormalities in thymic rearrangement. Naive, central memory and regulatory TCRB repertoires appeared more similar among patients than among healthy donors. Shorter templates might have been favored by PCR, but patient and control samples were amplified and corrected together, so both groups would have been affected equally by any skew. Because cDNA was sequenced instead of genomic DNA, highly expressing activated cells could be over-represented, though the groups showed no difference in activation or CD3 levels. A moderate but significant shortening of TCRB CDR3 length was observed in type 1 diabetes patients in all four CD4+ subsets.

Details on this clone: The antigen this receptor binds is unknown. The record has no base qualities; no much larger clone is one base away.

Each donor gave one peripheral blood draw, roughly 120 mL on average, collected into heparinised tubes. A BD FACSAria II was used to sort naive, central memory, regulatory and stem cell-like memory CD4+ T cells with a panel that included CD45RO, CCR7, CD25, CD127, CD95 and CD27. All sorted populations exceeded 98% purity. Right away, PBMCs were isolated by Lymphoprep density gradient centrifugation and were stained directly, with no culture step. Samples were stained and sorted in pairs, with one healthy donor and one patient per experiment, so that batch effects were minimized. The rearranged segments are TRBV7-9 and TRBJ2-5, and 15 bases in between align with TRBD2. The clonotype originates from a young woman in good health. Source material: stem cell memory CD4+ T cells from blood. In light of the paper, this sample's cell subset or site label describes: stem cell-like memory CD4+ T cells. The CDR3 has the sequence CASSQGLAGGPQTQYF. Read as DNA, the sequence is TGTGCCAGCAGTCAAGGACTAGCGGGAGGGCCGCAGACCCAGTACTTC.